The 10 T cell receptor beta chains in this list originate from one sample, sequenced in a study of long-term antiretroviral therapy in people with HIV. The authors ran the immunoSEQ assay, v3.0, at survey level. Assay used: immunoSEQ multiplex PCR; TCRdb lists only in-frame clones, some missing. Of 23,000 or so clones in the sample, approximately 88% were seen once. Here the sequenced sample was unsorted PBMCs, taken 4.1 to 4.5 years after starting antiretroviral therapy. The receptors here all came from a man aged 25-45 years with HIV.

The chain is built from TRBV7-8 and TRBJ1-2, with a possible D match to TRBD1 (5 bases). Germline assignment: CDR1 SGHVS and CDR2 FQNEAQ. The germline V and J ends were trimmed by 5 bases and 3 bases, with 10 bases remaining between them. The CDR3 is made up of 13 amino acids. In DNA form, the CDR3 reads TGTGCCAGCAGCCGGGGCGCTGACTATGGCTACACCTTC. Amino acid sequence: CASSRGADYGYTF.

The chain combines TRBV7-9 with TRBJ1-1; no reliable D call. In germline, CDR1 is SEHNR, CDR2 FQNEAQ (reference sequence). CDR3 length: 13 residues. V was clipped by 4 bases and J by 2 bases, with 8 bases between them. The CDR3 sequence: CASSSPTNTEAFF. Here the CDR3 DNA reads TGTGCCAGCAGCTCACCCACAAACACTGAAGCTTTCTTT.

The chain has TRBV4-3 and TRBJ2-7, with 10 nucleotides matching TRBD2. After removal of 1 base from V and 3 bases from J, the junction contained 6 bases not matched to a gene. Germline CDR1 LGHNA, CDR2 YSLEER. The CDR3 is 16 residues long. The CDR3 region has the DNA TGCGCCAGCAGCCAAGGGGCTAGCGGGAGTGTCTACGAGCAGTACTTC. Protein: CASSQGASGSVYEQYF.

The chain uses TRBV14 and TRBJ2-4; D possibly corresponds to TRBD2 (6 bases). The CDR3 is 13 amino acids. Germline CDR1 SGHDN, CDR2 FVKESK. Between the trimmed V and J ends, which lost 6 bases and 6 bases, there was a span of 12 bases. The CDR3 DNA reads TGTGCCAGCAGTGGAGGGTTTGGAAACATTCAGTACTTC. Its protein product is CASSGGFGNIQYF.

The chain couples TRBV13 to TRBJ2-3; D possibly matches TRBD1 or TRBD2 (6 bases each). The ends were cut back, 4 bases at V and 2 bases at J, with 16 bases in the middle. The CDR3 sequence is 16 residues long. The germline V gene encodes CDR1 PRHDT and CDR2 FYEKMQ (reference sequence). The CDR3 reads CASSSNGGLSTDTQYF. The CDR3, as DNA: TGTGCCAGCAGCTCGAACGGGGGCCTCTCCACAGATACGCAGTATTTT.

This sequence joins TRBV10-2 and TRBJ2-1, with TRBD2 identical over 10 bases. Trimming took 7 bases from V and 4 from J; bases not matched to a gene: 7. The germline CDR1 and CDR2 sequences are WSHSY and SAAADI. This CDR3 is built from 15 residues. The CDR3 region is CASTSTSGVYNEQFF. CDR3 bases: TGCGCCAGCACCTCAACTAGCGGGGTATACAATGAGCAGTTCTTC.

The genes are TRBV7-9 and TRBJ1-3; no definite D call. Germline values: CDR1 SEHNR, CDR2 FQNEAQ (reference sequence). V lost 1 base to trimming and J lost 9 bases, with 7 bases between them. This CDR3 is 12 amino acids long. The DNA for the CDR3 is TGTGCCAGCAGCTTAGATCCTGGCACCATATATTTT. It is translated as CASSLDPGTIYF.

This chain uses TRBV15 with TRBJ1-1; D possibly corresponds to TRBD1 (6 bases). V lost 5 bases to trimming and J lost 1 base, with 8 bases between them. Germline values: CDR1 LNHNV, CDR2 YYDKDF (reference sequence). This CDR3 comprises 13 residues. In nucleotides, the CDR3 is TGTGCCACCAGCGGACAGCAGAACACTGAAGCTTTCTTT. It specifies CATSGQQNTEAFF.

The V gene is TRBV11-2, the J gene TRBJ1-4; weak D call: TRBD1 (5 bases). V was pared by 1 base and J by 8 bases, with 11 bases between. CDR3 length equals 14 residues. The germline CDR1 and CDR2 sequences are SGHAT and FQNNGV. The CDR3 bases are TGTGCCAGCAGCTTAGGACCGGGGGGGGAAAAACTGTTTTTT. Amino acid sequence: CASSLGPGGEKLFF.

The chain is built from TRBV27 and TRBJ1-3; D unclear. CDR3 length: 12 amino acids. Trimming cost V 8 bases and J 0 bases, with 5 bases left between them. Germline CDR1 MNHEY, CDR2 SMNVEV (reference sequence). The CDR3 here is CASDSSGNTIYF. The CDR3 DNA is TGTGCCAGCGACTCCTCTGGAAACACCATATATTTT.